This TCR beta chain was obtained from a study of cytomegalovirus exposure and HLA in healthy donors. Study-wide findings and caveats: On later analysis, the bulk of CMV-associated TCR beta chains appeared to be HLA-restricted. Some V segments, including TRBV6-2 and TRBV6-3, were excluded as indistinguishable. Reportedly, a later analysis found an Asian-associated ancestry cluster had fewer N-insertions than the approximately 640-donor mean.

Turning to this clone: The antigen is unknown.

Use of 60 Vbeta and 13 Jbeta primers characterized the PCR. Profiled with immunoSEQ multiplex PCR; TCRdb holds only in-frame clones, not every one. The sample lists about 180,000 clones, over 65% seen once, with around 1.5% in the top ten. The CDR3 loop spans 15 amino acids. CDR1 SNHLY and CDR2 FYNNEI come from the germline V gene. Trimming removed 4 bases from V and 6 bases from J; junction bases left unmatched: 6. The J gene is TRBJ2-3, the V gene TRBV2; the match to TRBD2 covers 11 bases. This TCR was recovered from a young man in good health and CMV-seronegative. Source material: PBMCs. CDR3 region: CASSAVAGGPDTQYF. In nucleotides, the CDR3 is TGTGCCAGCAGTGCGGTAGCGGGGGGGCCGGATACGCAGTATTTT.